Below are 23 T cell receptor beta chains sequenced from a single sample in a study of blood T cell repertoires in COVID-19. The protocol was immunoSEQ multiplex PCR, while the TCRdb copy is restricted to in-frame clones and leaves out a portion. The data hold around 460,000 clones, with about 87% observed a single time. Sequenced: peripheral blood. These receptors all come from a man in his late teens or twenties with COVID-19, enrolled during active disease.

This chain connects TRBV7-8 to TRBJ1-4; 9 positions agree with TRBD1. CDR1 is SGHVS and CDR2 is FQNEAQ in the germline V gene. The CDR3 contains 15 residues. The V gene end was trimmed by 5 bases and the J gene end by 8 bases; junction bases not matched to a gene: 9. The CDR3 sequence: CASSTSGTGIEKLFF. CDR3 coding DNA: TGTGCCAGCAGCACTTCCGGGACAGGGATCGAAAAACTGTTTTTT.

This chain uses TRBV11-3 with TRBJ2-4; D is possibly TRBD1 (6 bases). V gave up 5 bases and J gave up 5 bases, with 16 bases separating them. Germline V CDR1 and CDR2: SGHNT, YENEEA. The CDR3 loop spans 15 amino acids. The CDR3 DNA is TGTGCCAGCAGCCCTTCACCAGGGGTACAAAACATTCAGTACTTC. It encodes CASSPSPGVQNIQYF.

In this sample, this clone turned up once. The chain employs TRBV2 and TRBJ1-1, with D unresolved. The V end lost 1 base, the J end lost 5 bases, and 11 bases lay between the germline ends. This CDR3 is 14 amino acids long. The germline V gene has CDR1 SNHLY and CDR2 FYNNEI. The CDR3 sequence: CASSEGGPGTEAFF. As DNA, the CDR3 is TGTGCCAGCAGTGAAGGAGGCCCCGGGACTGAAGCTTTCTTT.

In this sample, this clone turned up a few times. The V gene is TRBV4-1, the J gene TRBJ2-2; 8 bases line up with TRBD1. Germline-derived CDR1 and CDR2 are MGHRA and YSYEKL. This CDR3 is 17 amino acids long. Trimming removed 0 bases from V and 3 bases from J; junction bases left unmatched: 6. CDR3 DNA sequence: TGCGCCAGCAGCCAAGATCTGGGACAGGCGGACACCGGGGAGCTGTTTTTT. Protein sequence: CASSQDLGQADTGELFF.

The chain employs TRBV6-5 and TRBJ2-1; a weak D match, TRBD2 (5 bases). The CDR3 spans 15 residues. Trimming shortened V by 6 bases and J by 0 bases, and 12 bases separated the two germline ends. The germline V gene has CDR1 MNHEY and CDR2 SVGAGI. The CDR3 region has the DNA TGTGCCAGCAGCGGAGGTGCGAGCTCCTACAATGAGCAGTTCTTC. It codes for CASSGGASSYNEQFF.

This chain uses TRBV3-1 (or the pseudogene TRBV3-2) with TRBJ1-2; TRBD1 agrees at 8 bases. V was clipped by 4 bases and J by 8 bases; unmatched bases: 9. There are 14 residues in the CDR3. The germline V gene has CDR1 LGHDT and CDR2 YNNKEL (reference sequence). This chain's CDR3 is CASSRGQGSHGYTF. For the CDR3, the DNA is TGTGCCAGCAGCCGCGGACAGGGCTCGCACGGCTACACCTTC.

This clone was seen only a few times. The chain is built from TRBV29-1 and TRBJ1-1; D possibly corresponds to TRBD1 (6 bases). The CDR3 has 13 residues. CDR1 and CDR2 from the germline V gene are SQVTM and ANQGSEA. V lost 5 bases to trimming and J lost 3 bases, with 13 bases between them. For the CDR3, the DNA is TGCAGCGTTCGGACAGAGGTGGACACTGAAGCTTTCTTT. It yields the protein CSVRTEVDTEAFF.

The chain joins TRBV4-1 to TRBJ2-3, with 7 bases fitting TRBD2. Germline CDR1 MGHRA, CDR2 YSYEKL. J was trimmed by 2 bases and V by 2 bases; bases with no gene match: 7. CDR3 length equals 16 residues. The CDR3 here is CASSQLGTIITDTQYF. In nucleotides, the CDR3 is TGCGCCAGCAGCCAACTAGGGACTATTATCACAGATACGCAGTATTTT.

J is TRBJ2-2 and V is TRBV30; 9 bases agree with TRBD2. The junction had 6 bases not matched to a gene; V was cut back by 1 base and J by 3 bases. The CDR3 is made up of 16 amino acids. Per the germline V gene, CDR1 is GTSNPN and CDR2 is SVGIG (reference sequence). The CDR3 protein is CAWSGPSGKYTGELFF. CDR3 nucleotides: TGTGCCTGGAGTGGCCCTAGCGGGAAGTACACCGGGGAGCTGTTTTTT. Supplemented by reference TRBV30 and TRBJ2-2, the full variable domain reads SQTIHQWPATLVQPVGSPLSLECTVEGTSNPNLYWYRQAAGRGLQLLFYSVGIGQISSEVPQNLSASRPQDRQFILSSKKLLLSDSGFYLCAWSGPSGKYTGELFFGEGSRLTVL.

This clone was detected once. V usage is TRBV6-6 and J usage is TRBJ1-2, with 7 bases that match TRBD1. The germline V gene encodes CDR1 MNHNY and CDR2 SVGAGI (reference sequence). V was clipped by 0 bases and J by 5 bases; unmatched bases: 6. This CDR3 has 15 amino acids. This chain's CDR3 is CASSYSPGQAYGYTF. For the CDR3, the DNA is TGTGCCAGCAGTTACTCCCCCGGACAGGCGTATGGCTACACCTTC.

The chain carries TRBV7-2 and TRBJ2-1; 9 bases line up with TRBD2. V was clipped by 2 bases and J by 0 bases; unmatched bases: 11. The germline CDR1 and CDR2 sequences are SGHTA and FQGNSA. The CDR3 extends over 19 amino acids. Here the CDR3 reads CASSLNIGTSPLSYNEQFF. Written as DNA, the CDR3 is TGTGCCAGCAGCTTAAATATCGGGACTAGCCCTCTCTCCTACAATGAGCAGTTCTTC.

The V and J genes are TRBV24-1 and TRBJ2-1; 7 bases are shared with TRBD1. J lost 4 bases, V lost 4 bases, and 3 bases had no gene match. The CDR3 spans 14 residues. Germline V CDR1 and CDR2: KGHDR, SFDVKD. This CDR3 reads CATSEPTGYNEQFF. CDR3 bases: TGTGCCACCAGTGAACCGACAGGGTACAATGAGCAGTTCTTC.

The chain carries TRBV6-5 and TRBJ1-2; TRBD1 matches 8 bases. Germline CDR1 reads MNHEY; CDR2 reads SVGAGI. The ends lost 7 bases at V and 0 bases at J; junction bases unmatched: 7. This CDR3 comprises 15 residues. CDR3 protein: CASMQGAPPNYGYTF. The CDR3 coding sequence is TGTGCCAGCATGCAGGGGGCTCCCCCTAACTATGGCTACACCTTC.

This chain connects TRBV5-1 to TRBJ1-1; TRBD1 matches at 7 bases. V lost 3 bases and J lost 4; bases outside the gene matches: 9. CDR1 SGHRS and CDR2 YFSETQ come from the germline V gene. There are 15 residues in the CDR3. The CDR3 coding sequence is TGCGCCAGCAGCTCAACAGGGGAATCGGGCACTGAAGCTTTCTTT. Translated: CASSSTGESGTEAFF. Full variable domain (outside the CDR3, taken from reference TRBV5-1 and TRBJ1-1): KAGVTQTPRYLIKTRGQQVTLSCSPISGHRSVSWYQQTPGQGLQFLFEYFSETQRNKGNFPGRFSGRQFSNSRSEMNVSTLELGDSALYLCASSSTGESGTEAFFGQGTRLTVV.

The V gene is TRBV7-2, the J gene TRBJ2-7; D remains unclear. Germline CDR1 SGHTA, CDR2 FQGNSA. The CDR3 sequence is 15 residues long. V was cut by 3 bases and J by 5 bases, with 17 bases left in between. For the CDR3, the DNA is TGTGCCAGCAGCTTGGTTCACTCCTATGTTGACGAGCAGTACTTC. Translation gives CASSLVHSYVDEQYF.

V and J are TRBV10-2 and TRBJ2-1; 9 nucleotides align to TRBD2. CDR1 and CDR2 (germline): WSHSY, SAAADI. The CDR3 loop spans 15 amino acids. With V trimmed by 7 bases and J by 5 bases, 9 bases remained unmatched. Written as DNA, the CDR3 is TGCGCCAGCACCCTAGACGCTAGCGGGAACAATGAGCAGTTCTTC. Translating gives CASTLDASGNNEQFF.

This rearrangement joins TRBV19 to TRBJ2-7; 11 bases line up with TRBD2. The length of the CDR3 is 14 residues. V was clipped by 1 base and J by 10 bases; unmatched bases: 6. Germline CDR1 and CDR2: LNHDA and SQIVND (reference sequence). The CDR3 here is CASSIVGSGRAQYF. The CDR3 bases are TGTGCCAGTAGTATAGTTGGTAGCGGGAGGGCCCAGTACTTC.

DNA for the CDR3: TGCGCCAGCAGCCATCCCGGGACTAACTACAATGAGCAGTTCTTC. Amino acids: CASSHPGTNYNEQFF. The genes are TRBV5-1 and TRBJ2-1; TRBD2 agrees at 7 bases. The CDR3 spans 15 residues. In germline, CDR1 is SGHRS, CDR2 YFSETQ. The ends lost 4 bases at V and 3 bases at J; junction bases unmatched: 7.

This chain connects TRBV5-4 to TRBJ1-2; perhaps TRBD1 as D (5 bases). Germline V lookup: CDR1 SGHNT, CDR2 YYREEE (reference sequence). V was trimmed by 4 bases and J by 3 bases, leaving 13 bases between them. The CDR3 sequence is 14 residues long. This CDR3 reads CASSPGPGDYGYTF. CDR3 DNA sequence: TGTGCCAGCAGCCCTGGTCCGGGGGACTATGGCTACACCTTC.

The chain links TRBV3-1 (or the pseudogene TRBV3-2) to TRBJ1-6; D unclear. Trimming shortened V by 2 bases and J by 9 bases, and 11 bases separated the two germline ends. The CDR3 extends over 14 amino acids. CDR1 and CDR2 (germline): LGHDT, YNNKEL (reference sequence). The CDR3 DNA follows: TGTGCCAGCAGCCAACCGGGCGAGGGTTCACCCCTCCACTTT. It translates to CASSQPGEGSPLHF.

The chain links TRBV5-8 to TRBJ1-5; 7 bases map to TRBD1. The trim removed 2 bases at V and 3 bases at J, leaving 5 bases unmatched. Looked up from germline, CDR1 is SGHTS and CDR2 is YDEGEE. The CDR3 runs 15 residues. CDR3: CASSFGTAHNQPQHF. The CDR3 coding sequence is TGTGCCAGCAGCTTTGGGACAGCACACAATCAGCCCCAGCATTTT.

The rearrangement joins TRBV4-2 to TRBJ1-2, with no clear D. This CDR3 has 14 amino acids. Trimming removed 1 base at V and 0 bases at J, with 6 bases between. Germline V gene lookup returns CDR1 LGHNA and CDR2 YNFKEQ. The CDR3 is CASSQATTNYGYTF. CDR3 DNA: TGTGCCAGCAGCCAAGCAACAACTAACTATGGCTACACCTTC.

The CDR3 DNA is TGTGCCAGCAGTTTTTATCGGGGTCCTCAGCCCCAGCATTTT. This gives the protein CASSFYRGPQPQHF. The chain uses TRBV28 and TRBJ1-5; D unclear. The CDR3 is 14 amino acids. V shed 3 bases and J shed 6 bases, with 12 bases lying between them. The germline gives CDR1 MDHEN, CDR2 SYDVKM.